This T cell receptor (beta chain) was sequenced for a study of blood T cell repertoires in COVID-19. Sequencing used immunoSEQ multiplex PCR; TCRdb keeps in-frame clones, though not all of them. The table includes about 180,000 clones, approximately 80% detected once. The CDR3 has 13 residues. V lost 3 bases and J lost 4; bases outside the gene matches: 5. The germline V gene encodes CDR1 DFQATT and CDR2 SNEGSKA (reference sequence). The receptor was derived from a man aged 55-75 years who had been exposed to COVID-19. Sequenced material: PBMCs or T cells enriched from blood (not recorded which). The chain carries TRBV20-1 and TRBJ1-2; TRBD1 aligns across 7 bases. The CDR3 region has the DNA TGCAGTGCTAGTACAGGGGTTGCCTATGGCTACACCTTC. As protein: CSASTGVAYGYTF.